Sequencing of this T cell receptor (beta chain) was carried out in a study of identical twins. There were only healthy Caucasians among the donors. TCRdb independently ran MiXCR on the 5' RACE reads; one entry per CDR3 protein. In the table there are 200,000 to 250,000 distinct CDR3 sequences, 7.5% of which are singletons. CDR3 size: 15 residues. The germline CDR1 and CDR2 sequences are MGHRA and YSYEKL. The junction had 9 bases not matched to a gene; V was cut back by 4 bases and J by 3 bases. This sample also belongs to another study, concerning yellow fever vaccine responses in identical twins.

This sequence originates from a woman between 18 and 29 years old in good health. The V gene is TRBV4-1, the J gene TRBJ2-7; TRBD1 agrees at 7 bases. Specimen: CD8+ T cells sorted from blood. This CDR3 reads CASSLRQGESYEQYF. CDR3 nucleotide sequence: TGCGCCAGCAGCCTTAGACAGGGAGAGAGCTACGAGCAGTACTTC.